This TCR beta chain came from a study of cytomegalovirus exposure and HLA in healthy donors. V shed 5 bases and J 8 bases; nucleotides not matched to a gene: 7. There are 14 residues in the CDR3. Germline V gene sequence: CDR1 SEHNR, CDR2 FQNEAQ (reference sequence). PCR used 60 Vbeta primers and 13 Jbeta primers. Libraries were prepared by immunoSEQ multiplex PCR; TCRdb keeps only in-frame clonotypes and omits some of them. The sample data list roughly 39,000 clones. The sequencing sample was made of PBMCs. This chain connects TRBV7-9 to TRBJ1-4; 8 positions match TRBD1. The receptor's source is a woman in her twenties or thirties in good health and CMV-seropositive. The CDR3 nucleotides read TGTGCCAGCAGCGCGGACAGGGTTGGGGAAAAACTGTTTTTT. The encoded protein is CASSADRVGEKLFF.